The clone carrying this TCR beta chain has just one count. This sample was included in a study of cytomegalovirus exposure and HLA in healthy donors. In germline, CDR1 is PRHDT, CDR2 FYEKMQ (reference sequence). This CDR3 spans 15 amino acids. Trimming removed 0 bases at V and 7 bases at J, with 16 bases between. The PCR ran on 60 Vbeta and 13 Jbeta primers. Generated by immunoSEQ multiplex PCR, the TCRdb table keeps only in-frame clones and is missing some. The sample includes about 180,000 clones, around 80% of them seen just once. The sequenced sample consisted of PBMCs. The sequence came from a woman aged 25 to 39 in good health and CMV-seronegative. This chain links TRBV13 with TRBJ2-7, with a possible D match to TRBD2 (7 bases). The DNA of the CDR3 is TGTGCCAGCAGCTTAGGCGGTACAGGGAGGGGTGAGCAGTACTTC. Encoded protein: CASSLGGTGRGEQYF.